One and the same sample provided the 12 T cell receptor beta chains below, sequenced in a study of Graves' ophthalmopathy and Graves' hyperthyroidism. As the template, RNA transcripts were used to amplify TCR beta CDR3 regions. HTBI primers primed a first-round RT-PCR, and a second-round multiplex PCR followed. TCRdb re-analysed the multiplex PCR reads in MiXCR, keeping a single row per CDR3 protein. The sample includes 650,000 to 900,000 distinct CDR3 sequences, approximately 40% of them seen just once. The material sequenced was peripheral blood. The source of these receptors is an adult man with Graves' ophthalmopathy.

A single count supports this clonotype. Possible read error: a much larger clone is one base away. This rearrangement joins TRBV2 to TRBJ1-2; tentatively, D is TRBD1 (6 bases). The V end was cut by 6 bases, the J end by 7 bases, with 12 bases between. The CDR3 length is 12 residues. CDR1 is SNHLY and CDR2 is FYNNEI in the germline V gene. CDR3 bases: TGTGCCAGCAGCCGGTCGGGGGCTGGCTACACCTTC. Its translation: CASSRSGAGYTF.

This clonotype has a handful of counts. An end of the junction does not agree with germline; a read error may underlie this. The chain is built from TRBV24-1 and TRBJ1-5, with D unclear. The V gene's germline CDR1 is KGHDR and CDR2 SFDVKD. This CDR3 is 15 amino acids long. The CDR3 is CASSLMGGGNQPQHF. The CDR3 bases are TGTGCCAGCAGTTTAATGGGAGGCGGCAATCAGCCCCAGCATTTT.

The chain links TRBV9 to TRBJ1-5; 8 bases match TRBD1. This CDR3 has 14 residues. Trimming took 1 base from V and 8 from J; bases not matched to a gene: 5. Germline CDR1 SGDLS, CDR2 YYNGEE. The CDR3 DNA reads as TGTGCCAGCAGCGTACAGGGGGCCGGAGAGCCCCAGCATTTT. It encodes CASSVQGAGEPQHF.

The J gene is TRBJ1-5, the V gene TRBV28, with D possibly being TRBD1 (5 bases). Germline V gives CDR1 MDHEN, CDR2 SYDVKM. The CDR3 is 14 amino acids. V dropped 1 base and J dropped 6 bases, with 10 bases sitting between them. The CDR3 sequence: CASSLFARGQPQHF. The CDR3 region has the DNA TGTGCCAGCAGTTTATTTGCGAGGGGTCAGCCCCAGCATTTT.

This sequence joins TRBV25-1 and TRBJ2-5, with D perhaps TRBD2 (7 bases). The V gene lost 3 bases and the J gene lost 3 bases, with 11 bases spanning the gap. The CDR3 is made up of 14 amino acids. Germline loops: CDR1 MGHDK, CDR2 SYGVNS. The CDR3, as DNA: TGTGCCAGCAGTGAGGGGGGGCTGGAAGAGACCCAGTACTTC. Protein sequence: CASSEGGLEETQYF.

This chain connects TRBV12-3 or TRBV12-4 to TRBJ1-5; 12 bases map to TRBD1. This CDR3 region has 19 residues. Trimming took 5 bases from V and 2 from J; bases not matched to a gene: 13. CDR3: CASSRRQGTGGWGNQPQHF. In DNA form, the CDR3 reads TGTGCCAGCAGTCGACGACAAGGGACAGGGGGCTGGGGCAATCAGCCCCAGCATTTT.

This chain connects TRBV7-9 to TRBJ1-6, with 9 bases that match TRBD1. Germline-derived CDR1 and CDR2 are SEHNR and FQNEAQ (reference sequence). The CDR3 runs to 16 residues. The trim removed 3 bases at V and 10 bases at J, leaving 10 bases unmatched. Written as DNA, the CDR3 is TGTGCCAGCAGCTTCATAGCCGGGACAGGGCACTCACCCCTCCACTTT. Its translation is CASSFIAGTGHSPLHF.

This clonotype was seen more than once but under ten times. The chain has TRBV7-9 and TRBJ2-3, with 10 bases fitting TRBD2. The CDR3 runs 13 residues. Germline-derived CDR1 and CDR2 are SEHNR and FQNEAQ (reference sequence). J gave up 5 bases and V 5 bases, and 1 base lay outside the gene matches. The CDR3: CASSRTSGDTQYF. CDR3 sequence (DNA): TGTGCCAGCAGCCGGACTAGCGGAGATACGCAGTATTTT. Supplemented by reference TRBV7-9 and TRBJ2-3, the full variable domain reads DTGVSQNPRHKITKRGQNVTFRCDPISEHNRLYWYRQTLGQGPEFLTYFQNEAQLEKSRLLSDRFSAERPKGSFSTLEIQRTEQGDSAMYLCASSRTSGDTQYFGPGTRLTVL.

Remarks on this clonotype: Possible read error: a much larger clone is one base away. This chain connects TRBV20-1 to TRBJ2-5, with no clear D. The CDR3 totals 15 residues. Per the germline V gene, CDR1 is DFQATT and CDR2 is SNEGSKA (reference sequence). V was clipped by 2 bases and J by 3 bases, with 16 bases between them. CDR3 amino acids: CSARFVTGPKETQYF. CDR3 DNA: TGCAGTGCTAGATTCGTGACGGGCCCGAAAGAGACCCAGTACTTC.

This clonotype was seen repeatedly, ten times or more. V gene TRBV7-9 combines with J gene TRBJ2-2, with no clear D. In germline, CDR1 is SEHNR, CDR2 FQNEAQ (reference sequence). The CDR3 covers 12 residues. V lost 8 bases and J 1 base, leaving 5 bases between the germline ends. CDR3 sequence reads: CASGWNTGELFF. As DNA, the CDR3 is TGTGCCAGCGGATGGAACACCGGGGAGCTGTTTTTT.

The chain has TRBV24-1 and TRBJ2-7; 7 bases match TRBD1. The CDR3 spans 15 residues. Germline V gene lookup returns CDR1 KGHDR and CDR2 SFDVKD. The V gene end was trimmed by 3 bases and the J gene end by 2 bases; junction bases not matched to a gene: 6. CDR3 sequence reads: CATSDPRQGAYEQYF. The CDR3 DNA reads as TGTGCCACCAGTGATCCTCGACAGGGCGCCTACGAGCAGTACTTC.

J is TRBJ1-1 and V is TRBV11-1; the D gene is possibly TRBD1 (5 bases). Trimming took off 5 bases at V and 1 base at J, with 11 bases between the two ends. The length of the CDR3 is 14 residues. From germline, CDR1 is SGHAT and CDR2 FQDESV (reference sequence). The CDR3 spells CASSPGLTNTEAFF. Here the CDR3 DNA reads TGTGCCAGCAGCCCGGGACTTACGAACACTGAAGCTTTCTTT.